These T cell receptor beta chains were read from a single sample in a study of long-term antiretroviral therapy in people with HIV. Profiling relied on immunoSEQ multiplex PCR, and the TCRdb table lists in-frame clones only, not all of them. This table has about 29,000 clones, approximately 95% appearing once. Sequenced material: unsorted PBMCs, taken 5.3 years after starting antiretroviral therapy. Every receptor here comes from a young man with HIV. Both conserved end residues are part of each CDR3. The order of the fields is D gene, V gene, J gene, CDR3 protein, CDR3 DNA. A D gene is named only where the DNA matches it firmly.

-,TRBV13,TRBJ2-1,CASSLLAGYNEQFF,TGTGCCAGCAGCCTACTAGCCGGCTACAATGAGCAGTTCTTC
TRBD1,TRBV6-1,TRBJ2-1,CASSAWTGSSYNEQFF,TGTGCCAGCAGTGCGTGGACAGGGAGCTCCTACAATGAGCAGTTCTTC
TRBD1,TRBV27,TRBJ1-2,CASSLSWQGGFVGYTF,TGTGCCAGCAGTTTATCGTGGCAGGGGGGTTTCGTGGGCTACACCTTC
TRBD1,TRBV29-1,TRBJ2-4,CSARTGGAGNIQYF,TGCAGCGCAAGAACAGGGGGCGCCGGAAACATTCAGTACTTC
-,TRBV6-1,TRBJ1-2,CASTQVSGGGYTF,TGTGCCAGCACCCAGGTATCCGGAGGAGGCTACACCTTC
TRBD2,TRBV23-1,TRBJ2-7,CASLLGGGRYEQYF,TGCGCCAGCCTCCTGGGGGGGGGTCGGTACGAGCAGTACTTC
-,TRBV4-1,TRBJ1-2,CASSQDSGANYGYTF,TGCGCCAGCAGCCAAGATAGCGGGGCCAACTATGGCTACACCTTC
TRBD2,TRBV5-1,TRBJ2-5,CASSPGLAGGETQYF,TGCGCCAGCAGCCCAGGACTAGCGGGGGGGGAGACCCAGTACTTC
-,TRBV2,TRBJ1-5,CASSDNLIYQPQHF,TGTGCCAGCAGCGACAATCTAATCTATCAGCCCCAGCATTTT
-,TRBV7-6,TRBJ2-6,CASSATRAGANVLTF,TGTGCCAGCAGCGCAACTAGGGCTGGGGCCAACGTCCTGACTTTC
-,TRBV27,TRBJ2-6,CASSPGFSGANVLTF,TGTGCCAGCAGCCCAGGGTTCTCTGGGGCCAACGTCCTGACTTTC
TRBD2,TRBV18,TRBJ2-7,CASSPGTSSYEQYF,TGTGCCAGCTCACCTGGGACTAGCTCCTACGAGCAGTACTTC